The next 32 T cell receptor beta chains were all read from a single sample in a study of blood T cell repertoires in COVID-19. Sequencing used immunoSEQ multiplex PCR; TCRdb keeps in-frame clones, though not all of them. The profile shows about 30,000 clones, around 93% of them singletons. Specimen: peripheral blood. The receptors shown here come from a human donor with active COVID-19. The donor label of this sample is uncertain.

CDR3 sequence reads: CASSPRTSGGSKNIQYF. CDR3 sequence (DNA): TGTGCCAGCAGTCCAAGGACTAGCGGGGGTTCCAAAAACATTCAGTACTTC. The rearrangement joins TRBV27 to TRBJ2-4, with TRBD2 matching 13 bases. This CDR3 contains 17 residues. Germline V gene sequence: CDR1 MNHEY, CDR2 SMNVEV (reference sequence). V trimming: 5 bases; J trimming: 2 bases; junction bases outside the gene matches: 6.

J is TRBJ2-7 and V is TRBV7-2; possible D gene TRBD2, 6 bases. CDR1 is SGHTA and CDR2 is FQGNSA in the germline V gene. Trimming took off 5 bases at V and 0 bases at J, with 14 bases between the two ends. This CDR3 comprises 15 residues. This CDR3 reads CASSQDGTDSYEQYF. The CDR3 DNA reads TGTGCCAGCAGCCAAGACGGGACTGACTCCTACGAGCAGTACTTC. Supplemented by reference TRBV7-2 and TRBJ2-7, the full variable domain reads GAGVSQSPSNKVTEKGKDVELRCDPISGHTALYWYRQSLGQGLEFLIYFQGNSAPDKSGLPSDRFSAERTGGSVSTLTIQRTQQEDSAVYLCASSQDGTDSYEQYFGPGTRLTVT.

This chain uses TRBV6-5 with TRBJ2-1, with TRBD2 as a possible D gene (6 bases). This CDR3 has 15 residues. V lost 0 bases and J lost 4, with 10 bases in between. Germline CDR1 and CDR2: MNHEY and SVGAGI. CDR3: CASSYSSGVYNEQFF. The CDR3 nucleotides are TGTGCCAGCAGTTACTCTTCGGGGGTTTACAATGAGCAGTTCTTC.

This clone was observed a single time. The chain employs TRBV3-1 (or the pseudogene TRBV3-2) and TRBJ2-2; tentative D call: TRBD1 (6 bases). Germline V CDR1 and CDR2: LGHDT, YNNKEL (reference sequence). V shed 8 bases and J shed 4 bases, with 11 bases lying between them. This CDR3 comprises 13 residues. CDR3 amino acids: CASGRGGTGELFF. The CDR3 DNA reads TGTGCCAGCGGGAGAGGGGGCACCGGGGAGCTGTTTTTT.

CDR3 sequence (DNA): TGTGCCACCAGTGGCAGGGGACAGGGTCAATCGGTAATAGAGACCCAGTACTTC. This translates into CATSGRGQGQSVIETQYF. This rearrangement joins TRBV24-1 to TRBJ2-5; 9 bases map to TRBD1. The CDR3 has 18 amino acids. The junction had 16 bases not matched to a gene; V was cut back by 5 bases and J by 4 bases. Per the germline V gene, CDR1 is KGHDR and CDR2 is SFDVKD.

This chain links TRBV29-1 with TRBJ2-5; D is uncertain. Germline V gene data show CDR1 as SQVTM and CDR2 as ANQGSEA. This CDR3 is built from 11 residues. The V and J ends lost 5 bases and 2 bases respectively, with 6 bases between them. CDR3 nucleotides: TGCAGCGTTATGGCTCAAGAGACCCAGTACTTC. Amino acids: CSVMAQETQYF. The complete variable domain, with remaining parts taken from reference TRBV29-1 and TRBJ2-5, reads SAVISQKPSRDICQRGTSLTIQCQVDSQVTMMFWYRQQPGQSLTLIATANQGSEATYESGFVIDKFPISRPNLTFSTLTVSNMSPEDSSIYLCSVMAQETQYFGPGTRLLVL.

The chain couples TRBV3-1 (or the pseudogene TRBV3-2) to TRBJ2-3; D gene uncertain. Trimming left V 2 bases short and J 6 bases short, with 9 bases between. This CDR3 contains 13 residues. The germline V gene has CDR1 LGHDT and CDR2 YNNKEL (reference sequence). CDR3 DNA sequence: TGTGCCAGCAGCCAAAGAGCGACGGATACGCAGTATTTT. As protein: CASSQRATDTQYF.

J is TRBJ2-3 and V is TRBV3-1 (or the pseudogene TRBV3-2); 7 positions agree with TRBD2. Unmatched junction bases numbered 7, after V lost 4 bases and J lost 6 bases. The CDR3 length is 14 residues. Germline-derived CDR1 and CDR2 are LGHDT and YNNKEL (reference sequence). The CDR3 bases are TGTGCCAGCAGCCTCCCGAACGGGGGGGATACGCAGTATTTT. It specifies CASSLPNGGDTQYF.

The CDR3 coding sequence is TGTGCCAGCAGTTTATTGTTAGCGGGAGGGCGGCATGAGCAGTTCTTC. It is translated as CASSLLLAGGRHEQFF. This chain joins TRBV28 and TRBJ2-1; the match to TRBD2 covers 11 bases. The CDR3 has 16 amino acids. Germline lookup yields CDR1 MDHEN and CDR2 SYDVKM. V lost 1 base to trimming and J lost 8 bases; unmatched junction nucleotides: 7. The variable domain in full, completed from reference TRBV28 and TRBJ2-1, reads DVKVTQSSRYLVKRTGEKVFLECVQDMDHENMFWYRQDPGLGLRLIYFSYDVKMKEKGDIPEGYSVSREKKERFSLILESASTNQTSMYLCASSLLLAGGRHEQFFGPGTRLTVL.

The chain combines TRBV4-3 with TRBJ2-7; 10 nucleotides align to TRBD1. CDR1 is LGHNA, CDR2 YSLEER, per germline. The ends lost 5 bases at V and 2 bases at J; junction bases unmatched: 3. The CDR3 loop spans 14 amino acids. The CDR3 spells CASSYGTGAYEQYF. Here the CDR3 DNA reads TGCGCCAGCAGCTACGGGACAGGGGCCTACGAGCAGTACTTC.

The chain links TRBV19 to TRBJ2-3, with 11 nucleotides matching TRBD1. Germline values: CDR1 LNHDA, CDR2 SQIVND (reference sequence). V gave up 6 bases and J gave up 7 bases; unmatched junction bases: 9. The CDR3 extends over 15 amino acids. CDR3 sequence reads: CASSPGTGGWYTQYF. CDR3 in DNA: TGTGCCAGTAGCCCCGGGACAGGGGGATGGTATACGCAGTATTTT.

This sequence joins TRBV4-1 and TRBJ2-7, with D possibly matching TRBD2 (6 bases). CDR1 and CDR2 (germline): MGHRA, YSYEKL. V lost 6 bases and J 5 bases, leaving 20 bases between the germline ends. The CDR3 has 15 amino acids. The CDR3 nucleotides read TGCGCCAGCAGGCCAAGAAACGGGGGAGGCCACGAGCAGTACTTC. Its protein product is CASRPRNGGGHEQYF.

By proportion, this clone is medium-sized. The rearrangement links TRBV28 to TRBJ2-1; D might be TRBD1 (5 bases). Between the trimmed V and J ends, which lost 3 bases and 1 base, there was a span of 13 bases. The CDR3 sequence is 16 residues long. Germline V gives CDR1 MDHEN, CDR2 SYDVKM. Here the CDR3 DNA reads TGTGCCAGCAGTTTCGAAGCAGGGCCGTCCTACAATGAGCAGTTCTTC. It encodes CASSFEAGPSYNEQFF.

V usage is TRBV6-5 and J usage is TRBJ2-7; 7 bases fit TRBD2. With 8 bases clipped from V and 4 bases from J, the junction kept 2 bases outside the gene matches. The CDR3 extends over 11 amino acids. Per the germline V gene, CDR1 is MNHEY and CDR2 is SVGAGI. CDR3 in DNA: TGTGCCAGCGGGGGGGGGTACGAGCAGTACTTC. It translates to CASGGGYEQYF.

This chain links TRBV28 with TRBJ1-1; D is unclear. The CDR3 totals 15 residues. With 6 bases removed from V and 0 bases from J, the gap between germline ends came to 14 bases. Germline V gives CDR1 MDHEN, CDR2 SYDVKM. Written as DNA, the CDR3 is TGTGCCAGCAGCTTGTCCGGGGTCATGAACACTGAAGCTTTCTTT. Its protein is CASSLSGVMNTEAFF.

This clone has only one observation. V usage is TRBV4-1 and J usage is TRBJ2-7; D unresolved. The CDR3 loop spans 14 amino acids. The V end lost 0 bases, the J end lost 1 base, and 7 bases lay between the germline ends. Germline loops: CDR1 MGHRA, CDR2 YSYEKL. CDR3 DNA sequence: TGCGCCAGCAGCCAAGAAGCACAGTCCTACGAGCAGTACTTC. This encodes CASSQEAQSYEQYF.

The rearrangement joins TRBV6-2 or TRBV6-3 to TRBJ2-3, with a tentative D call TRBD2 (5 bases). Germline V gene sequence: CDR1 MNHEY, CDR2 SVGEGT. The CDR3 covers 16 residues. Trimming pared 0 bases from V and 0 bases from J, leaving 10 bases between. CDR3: CASSYSRGTSTDTQYF. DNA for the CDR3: TGTGCCAGCAGTTACTCTCGGGGTACTAGCACAGATACGCAGTATTTT.

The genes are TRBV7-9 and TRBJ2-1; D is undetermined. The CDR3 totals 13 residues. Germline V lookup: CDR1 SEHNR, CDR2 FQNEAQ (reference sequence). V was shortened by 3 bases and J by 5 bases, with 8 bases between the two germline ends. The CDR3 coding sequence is TGTGCCAGCAGCTTTTTGGCAGACAATGAGCAGTTCTTC. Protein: CASSFLADNEQFF.

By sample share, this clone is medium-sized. The CDR3 loop is CASSVEETGPYGYTF. CDR3 sequence (DNA): TGTGCCAGCAGCGTAGAAGAGACAGGGCCGTACGGCTACACCTTC. J is TRBJ1-2 and V is TRBV9; 7 bases map to TRBD1. This CDR3 is built from 15 residues. V was pared by 0 bases and J by 8 bases, with 10 bases of the junction left unmatched. CDR1 and CDR2 (germline): SGDLS, YYNGEE.

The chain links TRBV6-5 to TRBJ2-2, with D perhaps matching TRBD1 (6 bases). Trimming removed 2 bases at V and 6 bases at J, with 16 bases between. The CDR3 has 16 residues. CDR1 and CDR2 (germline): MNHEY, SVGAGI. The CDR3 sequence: CASSYRSTGFAGELFF. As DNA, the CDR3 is TGTGCCAGCAGTTACCGATCGACAGGCTTCGCCGGGGAGCTGTTTTTT.

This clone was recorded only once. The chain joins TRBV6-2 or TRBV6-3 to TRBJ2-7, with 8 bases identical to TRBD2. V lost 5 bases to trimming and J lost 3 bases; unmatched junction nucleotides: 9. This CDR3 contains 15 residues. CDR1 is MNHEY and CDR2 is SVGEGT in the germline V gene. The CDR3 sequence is CASSDPGLAVYEQYF. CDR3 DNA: TGTGCCAGCAGTGACCCCGGACTAGCCGTCTACGAGCAGTACTTC.

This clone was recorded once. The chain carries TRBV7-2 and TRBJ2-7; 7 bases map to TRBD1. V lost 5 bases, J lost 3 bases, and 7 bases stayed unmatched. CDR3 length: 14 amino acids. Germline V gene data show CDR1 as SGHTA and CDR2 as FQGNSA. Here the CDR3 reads CASSPTGVNYEQYF. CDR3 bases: TGTGCCAGCAGCCCAACAGGGGTTAACTACGAGCAGTACTTC.

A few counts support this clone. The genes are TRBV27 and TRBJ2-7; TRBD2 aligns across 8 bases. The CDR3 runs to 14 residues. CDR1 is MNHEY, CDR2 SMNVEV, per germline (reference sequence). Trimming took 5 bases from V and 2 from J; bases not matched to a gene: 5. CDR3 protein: CASSLSGGTYEQYF. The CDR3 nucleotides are TGTGCCAGCAGTCTCAGCGGGGGTACCTACGAGCAGTACTTC.

Here the CDR3 DNA reads TGTGCCAGCAGCGCCGCGACTAGCGGGAGTACAGATACGCAGTATTTT. It specifies CASSAATSGSTDTQYF. The J gene is TRBJ2-3, the V gene TRBV7-8; 12 bases match TRBD2. This CDR3 region has 16 residues. V shed 5 bases and J 3 bases; nucleotides not matched to a gene: 6. CDR1 and CDR2 from the germline V gene are SGHVS and FQNEAQ.

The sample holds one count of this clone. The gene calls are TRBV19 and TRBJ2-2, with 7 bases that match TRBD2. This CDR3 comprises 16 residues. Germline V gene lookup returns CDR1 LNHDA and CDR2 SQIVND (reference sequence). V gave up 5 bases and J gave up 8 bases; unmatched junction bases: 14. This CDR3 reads CASSPREGRWTGELFF. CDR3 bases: TGTGCCAGTAGTCCGAGGGAGGGCCGGTGGACAGGGGAGCTGTTTTTT.

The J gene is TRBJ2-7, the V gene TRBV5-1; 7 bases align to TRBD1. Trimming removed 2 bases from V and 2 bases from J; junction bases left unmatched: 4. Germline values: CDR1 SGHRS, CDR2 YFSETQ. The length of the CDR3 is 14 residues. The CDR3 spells CASSFDRETYEQYF. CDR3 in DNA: TGCGCCAGCAGCTTCGACAGGGAAACCTACGAGCAGTACTTC.

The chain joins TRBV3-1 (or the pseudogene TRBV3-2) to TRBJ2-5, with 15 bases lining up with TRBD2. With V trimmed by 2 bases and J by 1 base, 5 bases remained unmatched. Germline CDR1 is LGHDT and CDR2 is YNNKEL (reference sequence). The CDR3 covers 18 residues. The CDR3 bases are TGTGCCAGCAGCCAAAGGGGACTAGCGGGAGGTCGCCAAGAGACCCAGTACTTC. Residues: CASSQRGLAGGRQETQYF.

The chain's CDR3 is CASSLVALAGEVEQYF. Written as DNA, the CDR3 is TGTGCCAGCAGCTTAGTGGCCCTAGCGGGAGAGGTCGAGCAGTACTTC. The chain joins TRBV7-9 to TRBJ2-7; 10 bases align to TRBD2. Looked up from germline, CDR1 is SEHNR and CDR2 is FQNEAQ (reference sequence). The V gene end was trimmed by 1 base and the J gene end by 6 bases; junction bases not matched to a gene: 9. This CDR3 is 16 amino acids long.

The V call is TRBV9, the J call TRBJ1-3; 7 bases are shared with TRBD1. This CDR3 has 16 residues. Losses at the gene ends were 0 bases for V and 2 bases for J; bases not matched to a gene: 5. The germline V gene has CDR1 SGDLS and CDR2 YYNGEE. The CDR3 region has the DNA TGTGCCAGCAGCGTAGCAGGGGGTGACGCTGGAAACACCATATATTTT. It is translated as CASSVAGGDAGNTIYF.

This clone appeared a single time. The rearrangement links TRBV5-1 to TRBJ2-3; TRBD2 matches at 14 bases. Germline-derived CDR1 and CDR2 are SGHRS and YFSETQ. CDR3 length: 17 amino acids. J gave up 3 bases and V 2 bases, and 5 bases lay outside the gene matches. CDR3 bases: TGCGCCAGCAGCTTCGGGACTAGCGGGGGAGGGACAGATACGCAGTATTTT. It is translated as CASSFGTSGGGTDTQYF.

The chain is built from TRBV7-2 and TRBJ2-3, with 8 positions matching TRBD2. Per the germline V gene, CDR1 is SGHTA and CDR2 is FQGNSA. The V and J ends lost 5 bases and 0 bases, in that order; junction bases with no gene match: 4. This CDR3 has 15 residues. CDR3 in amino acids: CASSVGTRSTDTQYF. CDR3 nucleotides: TGTGCCAGCAGCGTAGGGACTAGAAGCACAGATACGCAGTATTTT. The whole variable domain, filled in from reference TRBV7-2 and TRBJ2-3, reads GAGVSQSPSNKVTEKGKDVELRCDPISGHTALYWYRQSLGQGLEFLIYFQGNSAPDKSGLPSDRFSAERTGGSVSTLTIQRTQQEDSAVYLCASSVGTRSTDTQYFGPGTRLTVL.

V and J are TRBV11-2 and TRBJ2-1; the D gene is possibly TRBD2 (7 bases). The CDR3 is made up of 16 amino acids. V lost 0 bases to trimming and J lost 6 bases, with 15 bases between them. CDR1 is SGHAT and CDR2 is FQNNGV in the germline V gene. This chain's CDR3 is CASSLEGRGRLNEQFF. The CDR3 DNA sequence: TGTGCCAGCAGCTTAGAAGGGCGGGGGCGCCTCAATGAGCAGTTCTTC. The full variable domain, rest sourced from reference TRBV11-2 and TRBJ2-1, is EAGVAQSPRYKIIEKRQSVAFWCNPISGHATLYWYQQILGQGPKLLIQFQNNGVVDDSQLPKDRFSAERLKGVDSTLKIQPAKLEDSAVYLCASSLEGRGRLNEQFFGPGTRLTVL.